Following are 5 T cell receptor beta chains from one sample sequenced in a study of early T cells in non-severe SARS-CoV-2 infection listed by TCRdb under 2021. Library construction relied on 5' RACE. Data came from a NextSeq 500. TCRdb trimmed the raw reads at Q25, called clones with MiXCR and kept productive beta chains. When rows share a CDR3 protein, they turn into one entry using the most common DNA and genes. The sample data list 65,000 to 95,000 distinct CDR3 sequences, and 13% to 15% of these were observed just once. The ten largest clones represent approximately 11% of the sample. Sequenced: whole blood. These receptors originate from an adult who was a healthcare worker with PCR-confirmed SARS-CoV-2 infection or an uninfected control (not recorded which).

This clonotype was seen repeatedly, ten times or more. The rearrangement uses TRBV29-1 and TRBJ2-3; D possibly corresponds to TRBD2 (6 bases). The ends were cut back, 6 bases at V and 4 bases at J, with 20 bases in the middle. In germline, CDR1 is SQVTM, CDR2 ANQGSEA. The CDR3 is 15 amino acids. CDR3 DNA sequence: TGCAGCGTAGTTACCGGGACTCCCGGCGCAGATACGCAGTATTTT. Translated, it gives CSVVTGTPGADTQYF.

The chain links TRBV6-1 to TRBJ1-3, with a weak D call TRBD1 (5 bases). V was pared by 2 bases and J by 8 bases, with 19 bases between. The CDR3 has 16 residues. CDR1 and CDR2 (germline): MNHNS, SASEGT. Written as DNA, the CDR3 is TGTGCCAGCAGTGAACTCGCTGCTGGGGGAAGGGACACCATATATTTT. It specifies CASSELAAGGRDTIYF.

This rearrangement joins TRBV12-5 to TRBJ2-1; a weak D match, TRBD2 (6 bases). V lost 5 bases and J 8 bases, leaving 16 bases between the germline ends. Germline CDR1 reads LGHNT; CDR2 reads FRNRAP. This CDR3 spans 14 amino acids. CDR3 coding DNA: TGTGCTAGTGGTCCATCGACTAGTTATGATGAGCAGTTCTTC. This translates into CASGPSTSYDEQFF.

This clonotype was counted many times. The genes are TRBV6-5 and TRBJ1-3; TRBD1 aligns across 7 bases. CDR3 length equals 16 residues. After removal of 5 bases from V and 0 bases from J, the junction contained 7 bases not matched to a gene. Germline V lookup: CDR1 MNHEY, CDR2 SVGAGI. The CDR3 spells CASSTGATGSGNTIYF. CDR3 DNA sequence: TGTGCCAGCAGTACAGGGGCGACAGGCTCTGGAAACACCATATATTTT.

This clonotype was recorded a few times. The rearrangement uses TRBV29-1 and TRBJ2-2; possible D gene TRBD2, 6 bases. The length of the CDR3 is 15 residues. Germline-derived CDR1 and CDR2 are SQVTM and ANQGSEA. Trimming shortened V by 3 bases and J by 2 bases, and 13 bases separated the two germline ends. Here the CDR3 reads CSVERQGGNTGELFF. The CDR3 region has the DNA TGCAGCGTTGAGAGGCAGGGAGGAAACACCGGGGAGCTGTTTTTT.